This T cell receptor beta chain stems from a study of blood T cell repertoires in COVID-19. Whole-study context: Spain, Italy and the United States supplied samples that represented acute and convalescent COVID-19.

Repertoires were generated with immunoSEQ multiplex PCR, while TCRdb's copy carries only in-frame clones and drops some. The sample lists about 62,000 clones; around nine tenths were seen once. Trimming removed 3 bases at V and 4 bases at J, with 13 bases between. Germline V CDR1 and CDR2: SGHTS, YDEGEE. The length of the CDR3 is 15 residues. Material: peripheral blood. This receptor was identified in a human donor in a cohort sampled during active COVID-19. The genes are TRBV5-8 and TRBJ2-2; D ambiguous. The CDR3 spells CASSSHRIGTGELFF. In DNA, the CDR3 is TGTGCCAGCAGCTCCCACAGAATCGGCACCGGGGAGCTGTTTTTT.